The 19 T cell receptor beta chains given below trace back to one sample, sequenced in a study of cytomegalovirus exposure and HLA in healthy donors. Primers for the PCR totalled 60 Vbeta and 13 Jbeta. Here immunoSEQ multiplex PCR was the method, and the copy in TCRdb shows in-frame clones only, minus some. The data contain over 150,000 clones, 70% to 80% of them singletons. Sequencing input: PBMCs. The receptor set was obtained from a woman aged 40 to 50 in good health and CMV-seronegative.

This clone was detected once. The CDR3 here is CASREDRGLNTEAFF. DNA of the CDR3: TGTGCCAGTAGAGAGGACAGGGGGCTTAACACTGAAGCTTTCTTT. The chain carries TRBV6-4 and TRBJ1-1; 11 bases are a match to TRBD1. The germline V gene encodes CDR1 MRHNA and CDR2 SNTAGT. The CDR3 runs to 15 residues. J was trimmed by 2 bases and V by 9 bases; bases with no gene match: 8.

This chain links TRBV5-4 with TRBJ1-5; 9 nucleotides match TRBD1. Looked up from germline, CDR1 is SGHNT and CDR2 is YYREEE (reference sequence). V dropped 4 bases and J dropped 8; count of bases not matched to a gene: 4. This CDR3 has 13 amino acids. The CDR3 region has the DNA TGTGCCAGCAGCCGTGACAGGGGGGAGCCCCAGCATTTT. This translates into CASSRDRGEPQHF.

The CDR3 DNA sequence: TGTGCCAGCAGCCCACGACAGGGGGCGGGTGGCTACACCTTC. It specifies CASSPRQGAGGYTF. The rearrangement joins TRBV9 to TRBJ1-2; 10 bases match TRBD1. J lost 7 bases, V lost 4 bases, and 7 bases had no gene match. The V gene's germline CDR1 is SGDLS and CDR2 YYNGEE. The CDR3 spans 14 residues.

The V and J genes are TRBV19 and TRBJ1-5; 10 bases line up with TRBD1. Germline V lookup: CDR1 LNHDA, CDR2 SQIVND (reference sequence). V shed 0 bases and J 2 bases; nucleotides not matched to a gene: 4. The CDR3 covers 17 residues. The CDR3 DNA reads as TGTGCCAGTAGTATAGAGTGGGGGACAGGGGGCAATCAGCCCCAGCATTTT. Translation gives CASSIEWGTGGNQPQHF.

The chain uses TRBV29-1 and TRBJ2-3; possibly TRBD1 for D (6 bases). V was shortened by 4 bases and J by 3 bases, with 8 bases between the two germline ends. The CDR3 contains 12 residues. The germline CDR1 and CDR2 sequences are SQVTM and ANQGSEA. The CDR3 protein is CSVGQGTDTQYF. CDR3 sequence (DNA): TGCAGCGTTGGTCAGGGGACAGATACGCAGTATTTT.

The chain couples TRBV5-1 to TRBJ1-3, with a possible D match to TRBD1 (5 bases). V lost 3 bases to trimming and J lost 4 bases, with 11 bases between them. Per the germline V gene, CDR1 is SGHRS and CDR2 is YFSETQ. CDR3 length equals 14 residues. The CDR3 bases are TGCGCCAGCAGCTCTACGGGGGAAGGAAACACCATATATTTT. It yields the protein CASSSTGEGNTIYF.

The chain uses TRBV6-1 and TRBJ2-4; D possibly corresponds to TRBD1 (6 bases). CDR3 length: 15 residues. V was trimmed by 8 bases and J by 0 bases, leaving 14 bases between them. Per the germline V gene, CDR1 is MNHNS and CDR2 is SASEGT. CDR3 nucleotide sequence: TGTGCCAGCTTCAGCTGGGGGCTAGCCAAAAACATTCAGTACTTC. The encoded protein is CASFSWGLAKNIQYF.

This clone was found a few times. The chain uses TRBV5-1 and TRBJ2-6, with D unclear. V lost 2 bases to trimming and J lost 1 base, with 7 bases between them. The length of the CDR3 is 15 residues. Germline V lookup: CDR1 SGHRS, CDR2 YFSETQ. CDR3 nucleotides: TGCGCCAGCAGCTTCACACCGTCTGGGGCCAACGTCCTGACTTTC. Encoded protein: CASSFTPSGANVLTF.

This CDR3 is CASSPTGGPGGGTEAFF. For the CDR3, the DNA is TGTGCCAGCTCACCTACAGGGGGACCTGGTGGGGGGACTGAAGCTTTCTTT. The V call is TRBV18, the J call TRBJ1-1; 8 bases align to TRBD1. Looked up from germline, CDR1 is KGHSH and CDR2 is LQKENI. The CDR3 has 17 residues. The V segment lost 3 bases and the J segment 5 bases; nucleotides outside the gene matches: 14.

This clone was counted a single time. At one of its ends the junction is not consistent with the germline gene, which may arise from a read error. The DNA for the CDR3 is TGTGCCAGCAGCTTAGGTTCAGGGGTTGGAGAGGCCCAGTACTTC. Its translation: CASSLGSGVGEAQYF. The chain carries TRBV7-8 and TRBJ2-5, with a tentative D call TRBD1 (6 bases). The CDR3 runs 15 residues. Per the germline V gene, CDR1 is SGHVS and CDR2 is FQNEAQ. Complete variable domain (other parts from reference TRBV7-8 and TRBJ2-5): GAGVSQSPRYKVAKRGQDVALRCDPISGHVSLFWYQQALGQGPEFLTYFQNEAQLDKSGLPSDRFFAERPEGSVSTLKIQRTQQEDSAVYLCASSLGSGVGEAQYFGPGTRLLVL.

V and J are TRBV19 and TRBJ1-3; 10 nucleotides align to TRBD1. This CDR3 contains 14 residues. The germline V gene has CDR1 LNHDA and CDR2 SQIVND (reference sequence). V shed 3 bases, J shed 8 bases, and the junction held 4 bases outside the gene matches. The CDR3: CASSIGDRGDTIYF. The CDR3 DNA sequence: TGTGCCAGTAGTATCGGGGACAGGGGTGACACCATATATTTT.

This rearrangement joins TRBV28 to TRBJ1-2; D might be TRBD1 (6 bases). Germline-derived CDR1 and CDR2 are MDHEN and SYDVKM. CDR3 size: 13 residues. V lost 4 bases, J lost 5 bases, and 11 bases lay in between. CDR3 in amino acids: CASSSGTRYGYTF. CDR3 sequence (DNA): TGTGCCAGCAGTTCCGGGACACGTTATGGCTACACCTTC.

The J gene is TRBJ2-2, the V gene TRBV6-1; a possible D gene is TRBD1 (6 bases). The germline gives CDR1 MNHNS, CDR2 SASEGT. The CDR3 totals 16 residues. V lost 4 bases, J lost 8 bases, and 20 bases lay in between. The CDR3 protein is CASSGPTGKGRGELFF. Written as DNA, the CDR3 is TGTGCCAGCAGTGGTCCCACAGGGAAGGGAAGAGGGGAGCTGTTTTTT.

With regard to this clone: Mismatch with germline at one junction end may stem from a read error. This chain joins TRBV7-7 and TRBJ2-3; D is possibly TRBD2 (7 bases). Germline V gene data show CDR1 as SSHAT and CDR2 as FNYEAQ (reference sequence). CDR3 length equals 15 residues. CDR3 DNA: TGTGCTAGCAGCTTAGCCGCGGGGGCCACAGATACGCAGTATTTT. Its protein product is CASSLAAGATDTQYF.

The chain recombines TRBV5-1 with TRBJ2-3, with 9 bases matching TRBD1. The V gene end was trimmed by 6 bases and the J gene end by 1 base; junction bases not matched to a gene: 12. CDR1 is SGHRS and CDR2 is YFSETQ in the germline V gene. The CDR3 totals 17 residues. The CDR3 is CASTPLGQGWGTDTQYF. CDR3 bases: TGCGCCAGCACGCCGTTGGGACAGGGATGGGGCACAGATACGCAGTATTTT.

The V gene is TRBV28, the J gene TRBJ2-7; possibly TRBD1 for D (5 bases). Trimming pared 5 bases from V and 6 bases from J, leaving 20 bases between. The length of the CDR3 is 15 residues. Looked up from germline, CDR1 is MDHEN and CDR2 is SYDVKM. The CDR3 DNA follows: TGTGCCAGCAGTGAACACACAGGCCACTCTTCCGAGCAGTACTTC. It is translated as CASSEHTGHSSEQYF.

Written as DNA, the CDR3 is TGTGCCAGCAGTTTAGGGGGGTATAGCAATCAGCCCCAGCATTTT. It translates to CASSLGGYSNQPQHF. The V gene is TRBV27, the J gene TRBJ1-5, with a possible D match to TRBD1 (5 bases). V shed 2 bases and J shed 0 bases, with 8 bases lying between them. The germline V gene encodes CDR1 MNHEY and CDR2 SMNVEV (reference sequence). CDR3 length: 15 residues.

V gene TRBV10-3 combines with J gene TRBJ2-5; 8 positions match TRBD1. The germline V gene encodes CDR1 ENHRY and CDR2 SYGVKD. The CDR3 spans 14 residues. V was clipped by 5 bases and J by 5 bases; unmatched bases: 7. The CDR3 reads CAISQDRGGETQYF. Written as DNA, the CDR3 is TGTGCCATCAGTCAAGACAGGGGTGGGGAGACCCAGTACTTC.

This clone was found a few times. This chain joins TRBV6-6 and TRBJ1-5; unclear D gene. The V and J ends lost 0 bases and 6 bases respectively, with 12 bases between them. From germline, CDR1 is MNHNY and CDR2 SVGAGI (reference sequence). The CDR3 has 15 amino acids. The CDR3 here is CASSYSPPEGQPQHF. In DNA, the CDR3 is TGTGCCAGCAGTTACTCACCCCCGGAGGGTCAGCCCCAGCATTTT.